Listed here are 23 T cell receptor beta chains from one sample, sequenced in a study of cytomegalovirus exposure and HLA in healthy donors. The PCR was carried out with 60 Vbeta primers and 13 Jbeta primers. Using immunoSEQ multiplex PCR, the repertoire was profiled, and TCRdb retains in-frame clones only, with some absent. The data hold approximately 260,000 clones, with about four fifths observed a single time. The material sequenced was PBMCs. The receptors were sampled from a woman aged 40 to 55 in good health and CMV-seropositive.

The chain is built from TRBV14 and TRBJ2-1; 7 bases line up with TRBD2. V lost 2 bases to trimming and J lost 5 bases; unmatched junction nucleotides: 9. Germline assignment: CDR1 SGHDN and CDR2 FVKESK. This CDR3 spans 16 amino acids. CDR3 loop: CASSQRWEGLHNEQFF. Written as DNA, the CDR3 is TGTGCCAGCAGCCAAAGGTGGGAGGGCCTACACAATGAGCAGTTCTTC.

The chain couples TRBV1 to TRBJ2-7; the DNA was not compared with TRBD2, the D call given in the table. TRBV1 has pseudogene status. The CDR3 spans 20 residues. As DNA, the CDR3 is TGCACCAGCAGCCAAGATCCGGCTAGCGGGAGAATCGGGAGCTCCTACGAGCAGTACTTC. This encodes CTSSQDPASGRIGSSYEQYF.

This chain's CDR3 is CASTPSHPGHSTMNTEAFF. The CDR3 DNA sequence: TGTGCCAGCACCCCTTCTCATCCGGGACATTCAACCATGAACACTGAAGCTTTCTTT. V usage is TRBV5-8 and J usage is TRBJ1-1, with TRBD1 as a possible D gene (6 bases). Germline loops: CDR1 SGHTS, CDR2 YDEGEE. The CDR3 is 19 amino acids. V was trimmed by 6 bases and J by 0 bases, leaving 27 bases between them.

The rearrangement joins TRBV7-2 to TRBJ1-3; 10 positions agree with TRBD1. Per germline, CDR1 SGHTA and CDR2 FQGNSA. V shed 1 base, J shed 3 bases, and the junction held 9 bases outside the gene matches. This CDR3 has 18 residues. As DNA, the CDR3 is TGTGCCAGCAGCTTAGACTTTTCGACAGGGGGCGGTGGAAACACCATATATTTT. This codes for CASSLDFSTGGGGNTIYF. Complete variable domain (other parts from reference TRBV7-2 and TRBJ1-3): GAGVSQSPSNKVTEKGKDVELRCDPISGHTALYWYRQSLGQGLEFLIYFQGNSAPDKSGLPSDRFSAERTGGSVSTLTIQRTQQEDSAVYLCASSLDFSTGGGGNTIYFGEGSWLTVV.

The gene calls are TRBV6-5 and TRBJ1-1; a weak D match, TRBD1 (5 bases). The length of the CDR3 is 15 residues. The germline V and J ends were trimmed by 0 bases and 4 bases, with 12 bases remaining between them. Germline loops: CDR1 MNHEY, CDR2 SVGAGI. The DNA of the CDR3 is TGTGCCAGCAGTTACTCCTTCGGGGGAGGCACTGAAGCTTTCTTT. This translates into CASSYSFGGGTEAFF.

The chain is built from TRBV19 and TRBJ2-7; 12 nucleotides agree with TRBD2. Germline CDR1 is LNHDA and CDR2 is SQIVND (reference sequence). This CDR3 contains 14 residues. J gave up 7 bases and V 6 bases, and 7 bases lay outside the gene matches. This chain's CDR3 is CASRGTSGSGEQYF. In nucleotides, the CDR3 is TGTGCCAGTAGAGGGACTAGCGGGTCGGGAGAGCAGTACTTC.

The chain joins TRBV28 to TRBJ1-1; D uncertain. The CDR3 has 10 amino acids. Trimming stripped 8 bases from V and 5 bases from J, with 6 bases between. Germline V lookup: CDR1 MDHEN, CDR2 SYDVKM. The CDR3 DNA is TGTGCCAGCGAGAGGACTGAAGCTTTCTTT. Translation: CASERTEAFF.

V is TRBV11-3 and J is TRBJ2-1; no clear D. CDR1 and CDR2 from the germline V gene are SGHNT and YENEEA. This CDR3 is 16 amino acids long. Deletions cut 2 bases from V and 1 base from J, with 12 bases between. The CDR3 DNA reads as TGTGCCAGCAGCTTAAAACGGTCTAGTTCCTACAATGAGCAGTTCTTC. Its protein product is CASSLKRSSSYNEQFF.

This clone was detected only once. V gene TRBV6-1 combines with J gene TRBJ1-5; the match to TRBD1 covers 10 bases. This CDR3 comprises 14 residues. With 5 bases clipped from V and 5 bases from J, the junction kept 3 bases outside the gene matches. The germline gives CDR1 MNHNS, CDR2 SASEGT. DNA for the CDR3: TGTGCCAGCAGTACGGACAGGGGGTATCAGCCCCAGCATTTT. Its translation is CASSTDRGYQPQHF.

The chain recombines TRBV29-1 with TRBJ2-5; 13 positions match TRBD2. The junction had 2 bases not matched to a gene; V was cut back by 7 bases and J by 3 bases. Per the germline V gene, CDR1 is SQVTM and CDR2 is ANQGSEA. The CDR3 contains 13 residues. CDR3 sequence: CSDGTSGKETQYF. CDR3 sequence (DNA): TGCAGCGACGGGACTAGCGGGAAAGAGACCCAGTACTTC.

V and J are TRBV6-1 and TRBJ2-2, with TRBD1 matching 7 bases. Germline V gene lookup returns CDR1 MNHNS and CDR2 SASEGT. This CDR3 spans 14 amino acids. The ends lost 6 bases at V and 6 bases at J; junction bases unmatched: 7. CDR3 protein: CASRLQGMSGELFF. The CDR3 DNA is TGTGCCAGCAGGCTACAGGGGATGTCCGGGGAGCTGTTTTTT.

This chain joins TRBV30 and TRBJ2-3; 14 bases align to TRBD2. After removal of 4 bases from V and 4 bases from J, the junction contained 10 bases not matched to a gene. The CDR3 contains 17 residues. Germline V gene data show CDR1 as GTSNPN and CDR2 as SVGIG (reference sequence). The CDR3 spells CAWTPGGTSGSPDTQYF. The CDR3 bases are TGTGCCTGGACCCCGGGAGGGACTAGCGGGAGCCCAGATACGCAGTATTTT.

This chain links TRBV7-2 with TRBJ1-2; possible D gene TRBD1, 5 bases. This CDR3 has 15 amino acids. V was trimmed by 1 base and J by 5 bases, leaving 14 bases between them. Germline CDR1 and CDR2: SGHTA and FQGNSA. CDR3 residues: CASSLEGVTGYGYTF. CDR3 DNA sequence: TGTGCCAGCAGCTTAGAAGGGGTAACTGGGTATGGCTACACCTTC.

This clone came up once. The chain is built from TRBV7-9 and TRBJ1-5; D uncertain. CDR3 length: 15 amino acids. Germline V lookup: CDR1 SEHNR, CDR2 FQNEAQ (reference sequence). Trimming removed 1 base from V and 1 base from J, with 8 bases in between. CDR3 residues: CASSLVGGSNQPQHF. In nucleotides, the CDR3 is TGTGCCAGCAGCTTAGTGGGCGGGAGCAATCAGCCCCAGCATTTT.

The gene calls are TRBV28 and TRBJ1-6; tentatively, D is TRBD1 (6 bases). The ends were cut back, 4 bases at V and 7 bases at J, with 8 bases in the middle. The CDR3 totals 13 residues. Germline V gives CDR1 MDHEN, CDR2 SYDVKM. The CDR3 is CASSWDMNSPLHF. The CDR3, as DNA: TGTGCCAGCAGTTGGGACATGAATTCACCCCTCCACTTT. The whole variable domain, filled in from reference TRBV28 and TRBJ1-6, reads DVKVTQSSRYLVKRTGEKVFLECVQDMDHENMFWYRQDPGLGLRLIYFSYDVKMKEKGDIPEGYSVSREKKERFSLILESASTNQTSMYLCASSWDMNSPLHFGNGTRLTVT.

This chain uses TRBV14 with TRBJ2-1, with 8 bases lining up with TRBD1. J gave up 7 bases and V 4 bases, and 9 bases lay outside the gene matches. CDR1 SGHDN and CDR2 FVKESK come from the germline V gene. CDR3 length equals 15 residues. This CDR3 is CASSPKQGVENEQFF. As DNA, the CDR3 is TGTGCCAGCAGCCCTAAACAGGGGGTTGAGAATGAGCAGTTCTTC.

The chain links TRBV30 to TRBJ1-2; possible D gene TRBD1, 6 bases. Germline CDR1 reads GTSNPN; CDR2 reads SVGIG (reference sequence). This CDR3 is 14 amino acids long. V lost 3 bases to trimming and J lost 2 bases, with 13 bases between them. DNA for the CDR3: TGTGCCTGGAGAGTACAGGGCATGAACTATGGCTACACCTTC. It codes for CAWRVQGMNYGYTF.

The chain employs TRBV6-1 and TRBJ2-7, with 10 positions matching TRBD2. The CDR3 runs to 15 residues. With 10 bases clipped from V and 0 bases from J, the junction kept 9 bases outside the gene matches. Germline V gene sequence: CDR1 MNHNS, CDR2 SASEGT. The CDR3 bases are TGTGCCACCTCTTGGACTAGCGGTAGCTCCTACGAGCAGTACTTC. This sequence encodes CATSWTSGSSYEQYF.

The chain has TRBV5-5 and TRBJ1-3; 7 bases are a match to TRBD1. V shed 4 bases, J shed 0 bases, and the junction held 4 bases outside the gene matches. Germline V lookup: CDR1 SGHKS, CDR2 YYEKEE (reference sequence). The CDR3 loop spans 15 amino acids. In DNA form, the CDR3 reads TGTGCCAGCAGCCTCACAGGGGACTCTGGAAACACCATATATTTT. Translated, it gives CASSLTGDSGNTIYF.

This clone has just one count. Other DNA sequences in the sample encode the same CDR3. This chain links TRBV30 with TRBJ1-5; 8 bases are shared with TRBD1. This CDR3 spans 13 amino acids. CDR1 and CDR2 from the germline V gene are GTSNPN and SVGIG (reference sequence). V was clipped by 5 bases and J by 5 bases; unmatched bases: 5. As DNA, the CDR3 is TGTGCCTGGTCCGAACAGGGGGATCAGCCCCAGCATTTT. Translated, it gives CAWSEQGDQPQHF.

The chain is built from TRBV5-1 and TRBJ2-7, with 10 bases fitting TRBD1. Germline CDR1 and CDR2: SGHRS and YFSETQ. The CDR3 loop spans 13 amino acids. V lost 5 bases and J lost 5; bases outside the gene matches: 4. The chain's CDR3 is CASRKGTGDEQYF. The DNA of the CDR3 is TGCGCCAGCAGAAAGGGGACAGGGGACGAGCAGTACTTC.

The rearrangement joins TRBV18 to TRBJ1-4, with 8 positions matching TRBD1. This CDR3 spans 14 amino acids. The germline V gene encodes CDR1 KGHSH and CDR2 LQKENI. V dropped 6 bases and J dropped 5; count of bases not matched to a gene: 5. The CDR3 DNA reads TGTGCCAGCTCGCCGGACAGGGCGAATGAAAAACTGTTTTTT. Residues: CASSPDRANEKLFF. The full variable domain, with the rest looked up from reference TRBV18 and TRBJ1-4, is NAGVMQNPRHLVRRRGQEARLRCSPMKGHSHVYWYRQLPEEGLKFMVYLQKENIIDESGMPKERFSAEFPKEGPSILRIQQVVRGDSAAYFCASSPDRANEKLFFGSGTQLSVL.

This sequence joins TRBV30 and TRBJ1-1; TRBD1 agrees at 10 bases. The CDR3 is made up of 14 amino acids. Germline V gene data show CDR1 as GTSNPN and CDR2 as SVGIG (reference sequence). V lost 5 bases to trimming and J lost 7 bases; unmatched junction nucleotides: 10. The CDR3 sequence is CAWSDRGRGSEAFF. CDR3 in DNA: TGTGCCTGGTCCGACAGGGGGCGCGGTAGTGAAGCTTTCTTT.